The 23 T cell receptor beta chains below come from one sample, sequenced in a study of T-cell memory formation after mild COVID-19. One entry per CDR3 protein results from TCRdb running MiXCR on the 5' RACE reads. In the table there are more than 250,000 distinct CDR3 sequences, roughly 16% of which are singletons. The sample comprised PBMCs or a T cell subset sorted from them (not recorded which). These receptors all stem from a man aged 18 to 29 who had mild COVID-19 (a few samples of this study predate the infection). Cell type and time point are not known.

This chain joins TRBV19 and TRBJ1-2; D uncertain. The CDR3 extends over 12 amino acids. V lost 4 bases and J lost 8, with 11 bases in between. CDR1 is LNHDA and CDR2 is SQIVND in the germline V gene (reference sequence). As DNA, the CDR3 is TGTGCCAGTAGTAGGGCAACGTACGGCTACACCTTC. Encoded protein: CASSRATYGYTF.

This CDR3 is CASSFRDRGPYNSPLHF. DNA for the CDR3: TGTGCCAGCAGCTTTCGGGACAGGGGGCCTTATAATTCACCCCTCCACTTT. This chain links TRBV5-4 with TRBJ1-6, with 12 bases matching TRBD1. Per the germline V gene, CDR1 is SGHNT and CDR2 is YYREEE (reference sequence). The length of the CDR3 is 17 residues. The junction had 4 bases not matched to a gene; V was cut back by 2 bases and J by 4 bases.

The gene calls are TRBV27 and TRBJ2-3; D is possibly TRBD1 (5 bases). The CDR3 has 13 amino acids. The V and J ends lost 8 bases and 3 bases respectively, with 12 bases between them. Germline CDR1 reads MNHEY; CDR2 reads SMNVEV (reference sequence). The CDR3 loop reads CASWGRLTDTQYF. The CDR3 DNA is TGTGCCAGCTGGGGCAGGCTGACAGATACGCAGTATTTT.

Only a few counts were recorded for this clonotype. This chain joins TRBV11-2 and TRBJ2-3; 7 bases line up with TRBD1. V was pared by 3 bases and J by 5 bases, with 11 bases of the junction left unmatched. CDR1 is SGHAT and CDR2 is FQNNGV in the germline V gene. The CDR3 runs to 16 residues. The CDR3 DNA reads TGTGCCAGCAGCTTTTCGTGGTTGAGGGGGCAAGATACGCAGTATTTT. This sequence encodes CASSFSWLRGQDTQYF.

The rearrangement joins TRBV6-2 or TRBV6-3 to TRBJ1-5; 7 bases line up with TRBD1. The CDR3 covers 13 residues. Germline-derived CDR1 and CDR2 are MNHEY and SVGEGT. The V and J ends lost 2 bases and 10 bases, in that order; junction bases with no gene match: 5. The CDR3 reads CASSYTRGDPQHF. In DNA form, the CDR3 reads TGTGCCAGCAGTTACACCAGGGGGGACCCCCAGCATTTT.

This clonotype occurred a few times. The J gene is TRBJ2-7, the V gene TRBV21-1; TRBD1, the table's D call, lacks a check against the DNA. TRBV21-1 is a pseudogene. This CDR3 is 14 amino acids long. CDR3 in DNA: TGTGCCAGCAACCGGGACAGGGGTTTTTACGAGCAGTACGTC. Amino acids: CASNRDRGFYEQYV.

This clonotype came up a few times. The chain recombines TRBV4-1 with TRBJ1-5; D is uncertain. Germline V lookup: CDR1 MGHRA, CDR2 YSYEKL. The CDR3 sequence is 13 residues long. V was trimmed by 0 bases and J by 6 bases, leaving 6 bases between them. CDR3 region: CASSQDTPQPQHF. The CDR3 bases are TGCGCCAGCAGCCAAGATACCCCTCAGCCCCAGCATTTT.

The CDR3 region is CASSFPQGGYTF. The CDR3 DNA is TGTGCCAGCAGTTTCCCCCAGGGGGGCTACACCTTC. The rearrangement links TRBV12-3 or TRBV12-4 to TRBJ1-2; TRBD1 might be the D (6 bases). CDR3 length: 12 residues. V shed 3 bases and J shed 8 bases, with 10 bases lying between them.

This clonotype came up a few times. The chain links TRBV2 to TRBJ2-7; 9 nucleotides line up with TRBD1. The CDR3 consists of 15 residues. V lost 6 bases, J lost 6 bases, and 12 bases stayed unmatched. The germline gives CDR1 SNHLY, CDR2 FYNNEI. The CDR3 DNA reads TGTGCCAGCAGCTATCTGGGACAGGGAAGAGGCGAGCAGTACTTC. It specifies CASSYLGQGRGEQYF.

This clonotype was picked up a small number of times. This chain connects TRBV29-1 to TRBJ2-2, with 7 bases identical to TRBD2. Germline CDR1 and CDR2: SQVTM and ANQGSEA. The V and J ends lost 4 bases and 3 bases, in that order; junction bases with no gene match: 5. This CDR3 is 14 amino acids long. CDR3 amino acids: CSVVAGDYTGELFF. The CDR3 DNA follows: TGCAGCGTTGTGGCGGGGGACTACACCGGGGAGCTGTTTTTT.

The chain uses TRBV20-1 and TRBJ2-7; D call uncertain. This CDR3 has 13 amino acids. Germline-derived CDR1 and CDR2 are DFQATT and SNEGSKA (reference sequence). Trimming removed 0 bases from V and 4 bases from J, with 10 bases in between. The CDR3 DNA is TGCAGTGCTAGAGATGGGAAAGGATACGAGCAGTACGTC. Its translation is CSARDGKGYEQYV.

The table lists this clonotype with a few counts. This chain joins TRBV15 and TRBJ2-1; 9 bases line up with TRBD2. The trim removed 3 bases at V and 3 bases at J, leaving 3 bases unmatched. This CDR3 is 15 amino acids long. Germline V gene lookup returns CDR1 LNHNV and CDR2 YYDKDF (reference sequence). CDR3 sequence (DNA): TGTGCCACCAGCAGGCTAGCGGGGAGCTACAATGAGCAGTTCTTC. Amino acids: CATSRLAGSYNEQFF.

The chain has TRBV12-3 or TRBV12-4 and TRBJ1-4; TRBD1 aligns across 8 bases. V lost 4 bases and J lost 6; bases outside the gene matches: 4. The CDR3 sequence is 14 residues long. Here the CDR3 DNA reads TGTGCCAGCAGTTCAGACAGGGGATATGAAAAACTGTTTTTT. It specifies CASSSDRGYEKLFF.

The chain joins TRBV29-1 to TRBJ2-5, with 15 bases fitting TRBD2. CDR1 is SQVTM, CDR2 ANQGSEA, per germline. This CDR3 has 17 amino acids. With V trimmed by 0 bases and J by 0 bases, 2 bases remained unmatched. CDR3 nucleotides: TGCAGCGTTGAAGATGGGACTAGCGGGGGGTACCAAGAGACCCAGTACTTC. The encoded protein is CSVEDGTSGGYQETQYF.

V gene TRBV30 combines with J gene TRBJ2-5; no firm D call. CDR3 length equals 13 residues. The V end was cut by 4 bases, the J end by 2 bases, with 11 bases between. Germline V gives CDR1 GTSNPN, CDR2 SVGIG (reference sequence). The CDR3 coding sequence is TGTGCCTGGACAGGACGGATACAAGAGACCCAGTACTTC. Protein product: CAWTGRIQETQYF.

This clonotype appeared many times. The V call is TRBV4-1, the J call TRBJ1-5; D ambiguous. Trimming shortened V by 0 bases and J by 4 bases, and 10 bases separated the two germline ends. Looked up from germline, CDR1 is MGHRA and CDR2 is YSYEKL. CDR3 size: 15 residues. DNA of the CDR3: TGCGCCAGCAGCCAAGAGTTTGGAGCTAATCAGCCCCAGCATTTT. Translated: CASSQEFGANQPQHF.

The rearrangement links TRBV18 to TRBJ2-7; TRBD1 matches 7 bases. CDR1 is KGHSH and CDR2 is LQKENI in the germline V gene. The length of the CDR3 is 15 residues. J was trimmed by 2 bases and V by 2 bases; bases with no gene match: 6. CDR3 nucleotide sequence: TGTGCCAGCTCACCATACATGGGACAGCCCTACGAGCAGTACTTC. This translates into CASSPYMGQPYEQYF.

The DNA of the CDR3 is TGCGCCAGCAGCCTGCGGGACAGAAGCTACGAGCAGTACTTC. Its translation: CASSLRDRSYEQYF. The V call is TRBV5-1, the J call TRBJ2-7; D may be TRBD1 (7 bases). The germline gives CDR1 SGHRS, CDR2 YFSETQ. V was pared by 4 bases and J by 3 bases, with 14 bases between. The CDR3 extends over 14 amino acids.

Here the CDR3 reads CASSQEGLGEKLFF. The DNA for the CDR3 is TGCGCCAGCAGCCAGGAGGGACTTGGCGAAAAACTGTTTTTT. V usage is TRBV5-1 and J usage is TRBJ1-4; tentative D call: TRBD1 (5 bases). V lost 4 bases and J 8 bases, leaving 15 bases between the germline ends. Germline V gives CDR1 SGHRS, CDR2 YFSETQ. This CDR3 has 14 residues.

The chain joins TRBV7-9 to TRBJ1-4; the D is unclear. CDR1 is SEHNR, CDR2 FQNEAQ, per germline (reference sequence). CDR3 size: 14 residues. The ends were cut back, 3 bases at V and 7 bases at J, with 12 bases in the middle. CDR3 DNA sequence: TGTGCCAGCAGCTTGACTGATCCAAGTGAAAAACTGTTTTTT. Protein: CASSLTDPSEKLFF.

The CDR3 bases are TGTGCCAGCAGCTTGGCCTCGGCAATGGGTCGAGACACTGAAGCTTTCTTT. Translation: CASSLASAMGRDTEAFF. The V gene is TRBV5-6, the J gene TRBJ1-1; D is unresolved. This CDR3 is 17 amino acids long. The germline V gene has CDR1 SGHDT and CDR2 YYEEEE. Trimming left V 0 bases short and J 3 bases short, with 18 bases between.

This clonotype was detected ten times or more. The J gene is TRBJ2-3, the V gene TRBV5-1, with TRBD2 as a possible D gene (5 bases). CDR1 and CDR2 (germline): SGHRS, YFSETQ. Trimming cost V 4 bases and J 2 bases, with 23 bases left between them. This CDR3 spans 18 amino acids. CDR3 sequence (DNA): TGCGCCAGCAGCCCTCGATCTGGGTGGAGGCTTATCACAGATACGCAGTATTTT. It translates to CASSPRSGWRLITDTQYF.

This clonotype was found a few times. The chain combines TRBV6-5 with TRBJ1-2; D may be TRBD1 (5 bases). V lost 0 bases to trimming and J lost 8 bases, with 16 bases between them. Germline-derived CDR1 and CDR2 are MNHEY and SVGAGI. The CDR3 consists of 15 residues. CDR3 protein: CASSYSRGLIGGYTF. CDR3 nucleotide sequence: TGTGCCAGCAGTTACTCGCGGGGGTTGATCGGAGGCTACACCTTC.